Each of the 23 T cell receptor beta chains below was sequenced from the same sample in a study of T cell responses to AZD1222 COVID-19 vaccine. TCRdb's table, derived via immunoSEQ multiplex PCR, lists solely in-frame clones and lacks some. The sample holds around 99,000 clones, about 90% seen once. Here the sequenced sample was peripheral blood, taken on day 0 of AZD1222 vaccination. The source of these receptors is an adult in good health.

V gene TRBV7-2 combines with J gene TRBJ2-5; D gene unclear. V lost 2 bases and J 4 bases, leaving 11 bases between the germline ends. Germline assignment: CDR1 SGHTA and CDR2 FQGNSA. CDR3 length: 14 residues. The CDR3 loop reads CASSLSLSLETQYF. The CDR3 nucleotides are TGTGCCAGCAGCTTATCCCTTAGTCTAGAGACCCAGTACTTC. Looking up the rest from reference TRBV7-2 and TRBJ2-5 gives the full variable domain: GAGVSQSPSNKVTEKGKDVELRCDPISGHTALYWYRQSLGQGLEFLIYFQGNSAPDKSGLPSDRFSAERTGGSVSTLTIQRTQQEDSAVYLCASSLSLSLETQYFGPGTRLLVL.

The chain links TRBV27 to TRBJ2-7, with D unclear. The CDR3 runs to 13 residues. Germline lookup yields CDR1 MNHEY and CDR2 SMNVEV (reference sequence). Trimming cost V 5 bases and J 3 bases, with 11 bases left between them. CDR3 bases: TGTGCCAGCAGTCCAGGCTTGTTCTACGAGCAGTACTTC. Its translation: CASSPGLFYEQYF.

This sequence joins TRBV18 and TRBJ2-5; unclear D gene. The germline gives CDR1 KGHSH, CDR2 LQKENI. Trimming stripped 3 bases from V and 2 bases from J, with 10 bases between. The CDR3 has 14 residues. CDR3 bases: TGTGCCAGCTCACCTGGAATGTTACAAGAGACCCAGTACTTC. Translated: CASSPGMLQETQYF.

The chain links TRBV5-4 to TRBJ1-1; no clear D gene. Germline V gives CDR1 SGHNT, CDR2 YYREEE (reference sequence). This CDR3 is 17 amino acids long. V was pared by 0 bases and J by 1 base, with 16 bases between. The CDR3 DNA sequence: TGTGCCAGCAGCTTGGATGGGTCAAGGCGACAGAACACTGAAGCTTTCTTT. Translating it yields CASSLDGSRRQNTEAFF.

V usage is TRBV6-5 and J usage is TRBJ2-2, with 12 bases that match TRBD2. Germline CDR1 is MNHEY and CDR2 is SVGAGI. CDR3 length: 15 amino acids. J was trimmed by 5 bases and V by 7 bases; bases with no gene match: 5. CDR3 nucleotide sequence: TGTGCCAGCAAAGGGACTAGCGGGTGGACCGGGGAGCTGTTTTTT. Protein: CASKGTSGWTGELFF.

The chain couples TRBV5-5 to TRBJ1-2; D possibly corresponds to TRBD1 (5 bases). The CDR3 spans 15 residues. The V gene's germline CDR1 is SGHKS and CDR2 YYEKEE (reference sequence). V shed 0 bases and J shed 2 bases, with 11 bases lying between them. CDR3 in DNA: TGTGCCAGCAGCTTGGGACAGCGGTTGAACTATGGCTACACCTTC. It codes for CASSLGQRLNYGYTF.

This clone was observed once. This chain links TRBV29-1 with TRBJ1-3; D gene unclear. With 4 bases removed from V and 4 bases from J, the gap between germline ends came to 11 bases. The CDR3 extends over 13 amino acids. The V gene's germline CDR1 is SQVTM and CDR2 ANQGSEA. This chain's CDR3 is CSVVRSGGNTIYF. The CDR3 DNA sequence: TGCAGCGTTGTGAGATCTGGGGGAAACACCATATATTTT.

A note on this clone: The same CDR3 arises from other DNA sequences in this sample as well. The chain links TRBV7-3 to TRBJ2-7; D is undetermined. Trimming took 1 base from V and 5 from J, leaving 9 bases between them. The CDR3 loop spans 13 amino acids. Germline V gene data show CDR1 as SGHTA and CDR2 as FQGTGA. The CDR3 nucleotides are TGTGCCAGCAGCTTAAAGGTCCGGGACGAGCAGTACTTC. This encodes CASSLKVRDEQYF.

The chain couples TRBV14 to TRBJ2-1, with D unresolved. The CDR3 consists of 15 residues. The V and J ends lost 0 bases and 8 bases respectively, with 14 bases between them. Germline CDR1 reads SGHDN; CDR2 reads FVKESK. CDR3 nucleotide sequence: TGTGCCAGCAGCCAAGAGAATCCGGTTGGGGATGAGCAGTTCTTC. This sequence encodes CASSQENPVGDEQFF.

V and J are TRBV2 and TRBJ2-7; D may be TRBD1 or TRBD2 (7 bases each). The CDR3 is 12 amino acids. V was trimmed by 6 bases and J by 6 bases, leaving 12 bases between them. Looked up from germline, CDR1 is SNHLY and CDR2 is FYNNEI. CDR3 sequence: CASSPGGGEQYF. The CDR3 bases are TGTGCCAGCAGCCCAGGGGGGGGCGAGCAGTACTTC.

This CDR3 reads CATSSYSSYNEQFF. In DNA form, the CDR3 reads TGTGCCACCAGTAGTTATTCATCCTACAATGAGCAGTTCTTC. This chain joins TRBV24-1 and TRBJ2-1; D gene ambiguous. Germline V gene lookup returns CDR1 KGHDR and CDR2 SFDVKD. This CDR3 contains 14 residues. The V and J ends lost 6 bases and 1 base respectively, with 9 bases between them.

The chain has TRBV3-1 (or the pseudogene TRBV3-2) and TRBJ1-1; maybe TRBD1 (6 bases). CDR3 length: 16 amino acids. Per germline, CDR1 LGHDT and CDR2 YNNKEL (reference sequence). Between the trimmed V and J ends, which lost 4 bases and 1 base, there was a span of 16 bases. DNA for the CDR3: TGTGCCAGCAGCCCCTGGAGGGGGACGGGGAACACTGAAGCTTTCTTT. Translation: CASSPWRGTGNTEAFF.

V gene TRBV6-2 or TRBV6-3 combines with J gene TRBJ2-5; D gene uncertain. The germline V gene has CDR1 MNHEY and CDR2 SVGEGT. The length of the CDR3 is 11 residues. Deletions cut 5 bases from V and 2 bases from J, with 3 bases between. DNA of the CDR3: TGTGCCAGCAGTCCGCAAGAGACCCAGTACTTC. Amino acids: CASSPQETQYF.

The chain joins TRBV4-2 to TRBJ2-5; TRBD1 matches 10 bases. This CDR3 has 14 amino acids. J gave up 2 bases and V 5 bases, and 2 bases lay outside the gene matches. In germline, CDR1 is LGHNA, CDR2 YNFKEQ. DNA of the CDR3: TGTGCCAGCAGCGGGACAGGGGTACAAGAGACCCAGTACTTC. It yields the protein CASSGTGVQETQYF.

This clone was observed a single time. The junction shows a germline mismatch at one end, possibly a read error. The J gene is TRBJ1-1, the V gene TRBV2; D is perhaps TRBD1 (5 bases). CDR1 and CDR2 (germline): SNHLY, FYNNEI. There are 11 residues in the CDR3. This chain's CDR3 is CQGQENTEAFF. DNA of the CDR3: TGCCAGGGCCAAGAAAACACTGAAGCTTTCTTT. The full variable domain, completed using reference TRBV2 and TRBJ1-1, is EPEVTQTPSHQVTQMGQEVILRCVPISNHLYFYWYRQILGQKVEFLVSFYNNEISEKSEIFDDQFSVERPDGSNFTLKIRSTKLEDSAMYFCQGQENTEAFFGQGTRLTVV.

This clone appeared a single time. The chain is built from TRBV5-1 and TRBJ1-2; D may be TRBD1 (5 bases). Per the germline V gene, CDR1 is SGHRS and CDR2 is YFSETQ. V lost 4 bases and J lost 3, with 16 bases in between. This CDR3 contains 15 residues. CDR3 sequence: CASSPQGVNDYGYTF. For the CDR3, the DNA is TGCGCCAGCAGCCCCCAGGGCGTCAATGACTATGGCTACACCTTC.

This chain joins TRBV5-1 and TRBJ2-1, with 12 bases that match TRBD2. The germline V gene encodes CDR1 SGHRS and CDR2 YFSETQ. CDR3 length: 16 amino acids. V trimming: 4 bases; J trimming: 15 bases; junction bases outside the gene matches: 17. The CDR3 nucleotides read TGCGCCAGCAGCCTCTCCACCCGACTAGCGGGAGTGGGTGGGTTCTTC. Encoded protein: CASSLSTRLAGVGGFF.

Only one count was recorded for this clone. The rearrangement links TRBV3-1 (or the pseudogene TRBV3-2) to TRBJ2-1; the D gene is possibly TRBD2 (6 bases). CDR3 length: 13 residues. Trimming left V 6 bases short and J 12 bases short, with 18 bases between. Germline V CDR1 and CDR2: LGHDT, YNNKEL (reference sequence). CDR3 nucleotide sequence: TGTGCCAGCAGGCTCCGCCAGGGAGGTAGGCAGTTCTTC. This gives the protein CASRLRQGGRQFF.

This sequence joins TRBV4-2 and TRBJ1-1; no clear D. V was shortened by 2 bases and J by 4 bases, with 20 bases between the two germline ends. Germline CDR1 is LGHNA and CDR2 is YNFKEQ. This CDR3 contains 17 residues. The CDR3 here is CASSQTHPDPLITEAFF. Here the CDR3 DNA reads TGTGCCAGCAGCCAAACTCATCCGGACCCCTTGATCACTGAAGCTTTCTTT.

The V and J genes are TRBV6-2 or TRBV6-3 and TRBJ2-1, with D possibly matching TRBD2 (6 bases). Trimming took off 0 bases at V and 8 bases at J, with 23 bases between the two ends. CDR1 and CDR2 from the germline V gene are MNHEY and SVGEGT. CDR3 length: 18 residues. The CDR3 sequence: CASSYSTRDWGRMDEQFF. For the CDR3, the DNA is TGTGCCAGCAGTTACTCGACTAGGGACTGGGGGAGAATGGATGAGCAGTTCTTC.

The rearrangement links TRBV18 to TRBJ1-2, with 8 bases fitting TRBD1. The CDR3 length is 13 residues. After removal of 2 bases from V and 8 bases from J, the junction contained 4 bases not matched to a gene. CDR1 and CDR2 from the germline V gene are KGHSH and LQKENI. The CDR3 nucleotides are TGTGCCAGCTCACCAGGACAGGGACAGGGCTACACCTTC. Amino acid sequence: CASSPGQGQGYTF.

V and J are TRBV5-6 and TRBJ2-7; no definite D call. V was pared by 0 bases and J by 7 bases, with 5 bases between. The CDR3 contains 11 residues. The germline V gene encodes CDR1 SGHDT and CDR2 YYEEEE. The CDR3 coding sequence is TGTGCCAGCAGCTTGGGAGCAGAGCAGTACTTC. It translates to CASSLGAEQYF.

In this sample, this clone turned up a few times. The J gene is TRBJ2-2, the V gene TRBV3-1 (or the pseudogene TRBV3-2); D is unresolved. The CDR3 runs to 13 residues. Per the germline V gene, CDR1 is LGHDT and CDR2 is YNNKEL (reference sequence). The V and J ends lost 1 base and 6 bases respectively, with 6 bases between them. In nucleotides, the CDR3 is TGTGCCAGCAGCCAAGTTATGCCCGGGGAGCTGTTTTTT. It encodes CASSQVMPGELFF.